A single sample is the source of the 26 T cell receptor beta chains below, sequenced in a study of cytomegalovirus exposure and HLA in healthy donors. In the PCR, 60 Vbeta and 13 Jbeta primers were used. The data were produced by immunoSEQ multiplex PCR, yet TCRdb's version contains in-frame clones alone and is incomplete. The sample includes 90,000 to 130,000 clones, 65% to 80% of them seen just once. Sequencing was done on a sample of PBMCs. These receptors came from a man younger than 40 in good health and CMV-seropositive.

This chain connects TRBV28 to TRBJ2-2; 9 bases map to TRBD1. Unmatched junction bases numbered 11, after V lost 6 bases and J lost 6 bases. CDR3 size: 16 residues. Germline V gives CDR1 MDHEN, CDR2 SYDVKM. The CDR3 reads CASRTPRTGVPGELFF. The DNA of the CDR3 is TGTGCCAGCAGGACGCCGCGGACAGGGGTTCCCGGGGAGCTGTTTTTT.

The rearrangement joins TRBV18 to TRBJ2-3; 9 bases fit TRBD2. Germline V gene lookup returns CDR1 KGHSH and CDR2 LQKENI. V gave up 5 bases and J gave up 0 bases; unmatched junction bases: 3. CDR3 length equals 15 residues. DNA of the CDR3: TGTGCCAGCTCAGTAGCGGGGGTTAGCACAGATACGCAGTATTTT. It translates to CASSVAGVSTDTQYF.

In this sample, this clone turned up many times. The rearrangement uses TRBV5-4 and TRBJ2-2; D is possibly TRBD2 (6 bases). The CDR3 is 14 amino acids. V was cut by 4 bases and J by 9 bases, with 16 bases left in between. Germline V gene sequence: CDR1 SGHNT, CDR2 YYREEE (reference sequence). DNA of the CDR3: TGTGCCAGCAGCCTGGACGGGGGAGGCAGGGAGCTGTTTTTT. Translating gives CASSLDGGGRELFF.

V is TRBV19 and J is TRBJ1-4; D not resolved. Germline V CDR1 and CDR2: LNHDA, SQIVND (reference sequence). V gave up 2 bases and J gave up 4 bases, with 14 bases separating them. The CDR3 runs 16 residues. CDR3 nucleotides: TGTGCCAGTAGTATATCGGCCAGGCTTGGTAATGAAAAACTGTTTTTT. The encoded protein is CASSISARLGNEKLFF.

The gene calls are TRBV21-1 and TRBJ1-2; the DNA was not used to check the table's D call, TRBD1. TRBV21-1 constitutes a pseudogene. The CDR3 has 15 amino acids. The CDR3 DNA reads as TGTGCCAGCAGCATAGAAGACAGGACAGGCTACGGCTACACCTTC. This encodes CASSIEDRTGYGYTF.

The chain couples TRBV2 to TRBJ2-3; TRBD2 is a possible D gene (6 bases). From germline, CDR1 is SNHLY and CDR2 FYNNEI. The CDR3 consists of 15 residues. V was clipped by 7 bases and J by 1 base, with 15 bases between them. CDR3 DNA: TGTGCCAGCACCCCCGGCCAGCGGGGCACAGATACGCAGTATTTT. It encodes CASTPGQRGTDTQYF.

V and J are TRBV7-2 and TRBJ1-4; 12 bases map to TRBD1. The CDR3 spans 14 residues. Trimming took 3 bases from V and 8 from J; bases not matched to a gene: 1. Looked up from germline, CDR1 is SGHTA and CDR2 is FQGNSA. The CDR3, as DNA: TGTGCCAGCAGCTTGGGGACAGGGGGCGAAAAACTGTTTTTT. Protein: CASSLGTGGEKLFF.

The chain uses TRBV27 and TRBJ1-1, with D tentatively TRBD1 (5 bases). Trimming shortened V by 6 bases and J by 1 base, and 18 bases separated the two germline ends. The length of the CDR3 is 16 residues. Germline loops: CDR1 MNHEY, CDR2 SMNVEV (reference sequence). The CDR3 sequence is CASSGPGVRANTEAFF. CDR3 DNA: TGTGCCAGCAGCGGTCCCGGTGTCAGGGCGAACACTGAAGCTTTCTTT.

This sequence joins TRBV29-1 and TRBJ1-6, with 9 bases that match TRBD1. Germline CDR1 and CDR2: SQVTM and ANQGSEA. V dropped 6 bases and J dropped 13; count of bases not matched to a gene: 10. CDR3 length: 13 residues. The CDR3 coding sequence is TGCAGCGTCATCACAGGGGGCGCATCCCCCCTCCACTTT. It is translated as CSVITGGASPLHF.

In this sample, this clone is medium-sized. The chain combines TRBV5-5 with TRBJ2-5, with 14 nucleotides matching TRBD2. Germline V gives CDR1 SGHKS, CDR2 YYEKEE (reference sequence). Trimming took 7 bases from V and 2 from J; bases not matched to a gene: 1. The CDR3 loop spans 14 amino acids. CDR3 DNA sequence: TGTGCCAGCGGGACTAGCGGGGGACAAGAGACCCAGTACTTC. Its protein product is CASGTSGGQETQYF. Together with reference TRBV5-5 and TRBJ2-5, the CDR3 gives the full variable domain: DAGVTQSPTHLIKTRGQQVTLRCSPISGHKSVSWYQQVLGQGPQFIFQYYEKEERGRGNFPDRFSARQFPNYSSELNVNALLLGDSALYLCASGTSGGQETQYFGPGTRLLVL.

With regard to this clone: Relative to the germline gene, one junction end is altered; a read error may explain this. The chain uses TRBV4-1 and TRBJ2-5; 11 bases line up with TRBD2. In germline, CDR1 is MGHRA, CDR2 YSYEKL. This CDR3 contains 17 residues. The CDR3 nucleotides read TGCGCCAGCAGCCAAGATTTTACTAGCGGGGGACAAGAGGCCCAGTACTTC. Protein: CASSQDFTSGGQEAQYF.

This chain uses TRBV7-9 with TRBJ2-7; maybe TRBD1 (6 bases). The V end lost 5 bases, the J end lost 6 bases, and 17 bases lay between the germline ends. This CDR3 has 14 residues. CDR1 is SEHNR and CDR2 is FQNEAQ in the germline V gene (reference sequence). The CDR3 DNA is TGTGCCAGCAGCCCTCAGACAGGCTCGGCCGAGCAGTACTTC. It codes for CASSPQTGSAEQYF.

The chain has TRBV11-3 and TRBJ2-5; D is perhaps TRBD2 (5 bases). Germline V gene sequence: CDR1 SGHNT, CDR2 YENEEA. There are 13 residues in the CDR3. V was pared by 5 bases and J by 2 bases, with 9 bases between. CDR3 DNA sequence: TGTGCCAGCAGCACCGGGATTCAAGAGACCCAGTACTTC. As protein: CASSTGIQETQYF.

This sequence joins TRBV10-3 and TRBJ1-5; the match to TRBD1 covers 10 bases. CDR1 and CDR2 (germline): ENHRY, SYGVKD. J lost 3 bases, V lost 3 bases, and 2 bases had no gene match. The CDR3 extends over 15 amino acids. This CDR3 is CAISDGTGDNQPQHF. The CDR3 nucleotides read TGTGCCATCAGTGACGGGACAGGGGACAATCAGCCCCAGCATTTT.

The sample holds one count of this clone. V usage is TRBV7-2 and J usage is TRBJ2-1; TRBD1 agrees at 8 bases. Germline V lookup: CDR1 SGHTA, CDR2 FQGNSA. The CDR3 is 12 amino acids. V lost 5 bases, J lost 9 bases, and 3 bases stayed unmatched. The CDR3 sequence is CASSVTGAEQFF. The DNA of the CDR3 is TGTGCCAGCAGCGTGACAGGGGCTGAGCAGTTCTTC. The full variable domain, in which reference TRBV7-2 and TRBJ2-1 provide the parts outside the CDR3, is GAGVSQSPSNKVTEKGKDVELRCDPISGHTALYWYRQSLGQGLEFLIYFQGNSAPDKSGLPSDRFSAERTGGSVSTLTIQRTQQEDSAVYLCASSVTGAEQFFGPGTRLTVL.

The CDR3 nucleotides read TGTGCCAGCAGTCCCCTCCCTAGCGGGGGGGCTAGCACAGATACGCAGTATTTT. Amino acids: CASSPLPSGGASTDTQYF. V usage is TRBV28 and J usage is TRBJ2-3; TRBD2 agrees at 12 bases. Losses at the gene ends were 5 bases for V and 0 bases for J; bases not matched to a gene: 9. Germline CDR1 and CDR2: MDHEN and SYDVKM. This CDR3 has 18 residues. Based on the CDR3 plus reference TRBV28 and TRBJ2-3, the full variable domain is DVKVTQSSRYLVKRTGEKVFLECVQDMDHENMFWYRQDPGLGLRLIYFSYDVKMKEKGDIPEGYSVSREKKERFSLILESASTNQTSMYLCASSPLPSGGASTDTQYFGPGTRLTVL.

The chain recombines TRBV14 with TRBJ1-2; D is undetermined. From germline, CDR1 is SGHDN and CDR2 FVKESK. The CDR3 has 14 amino acids. V lost 3 bases, J lost 8 bases, and 16 bases lay in between. CDR3 loop: CASSQRVTGEGYTF. The CDR3 DNA is TGTGCCAGCAGCCAGAGGGTGACTGGAGAAGGCTACACCTTC.

Note on this clone: Its ends do not fully match the called genes, so a read error is possible. Distinct nucleotide sequences in the sample also encode this CDR3. V usage is TRBV19 and J usage is TRBJ1-5; 8 bases are a match to TRBD1. Germline V gene lookup returns CDR1 LNHDA and CDR2 SQIVND (reference sequence). The CDR3 is 14 residues long. CDR3 bases: TGTGCCAGTAGTATTGACAGGGGCAACCAGCCCCAGCATTTT. Protein sequence: CASSIDRGNQPQHF.

In its sample, this clone was seen a few times. The genes are TRBV7-2 and TRBJ2-2, with 9 bases lining up with TRBD1. There are 19 residues in the CDR3. CDR1 SGHTA and CDR2 FQGNSA come from the germline V gene. V was clipped by 4 bases and J by 4 bases; unmatched bases: 16. The CDR3 loop is CASSSSLGSGQGSTGELFF. The CDR3, as DNA: TGTGCCAGCAGCTCCTCGTTAGGTTCGGGACAGGGTTCCACCGGGGAGCTGTTTTTT.

V gene TRBV12-5 combines with J gene TRBJ2-1, with TRBD1 matching 9 bases. The junction had 5 bases not matched to a gene; V was cut back by 3 bases and J by 5 bases. CDR3 size: 15 residues. Germline V gene lookup returns CDR1 LGHNT and CDR2 FRNRAP. CDR3 protein: CASGFTGGLHNEQFF. The CDR3 region has the DNA TGTGCTAGTGGTTTTACAGGGGGCCTGCACAATGAGCAGTTCTTC.

The rearrangement joins TRBV11-3 to TRBJ1-1; possible D gene TRBD1, 6 bases. Trimming left V 4 bases short and J 4 bases short, with 10 bases between. Looked up from germline, CDR1 is SGHNT and CDR2 is YENEEA. CDR3 length equals 13 residues. CDR3 region: CASSSQGFTEAFF. In DNA form, the CDR3 reads TGTGCCAGCAGCTCCCAGGGGTTCACTGAAGCTTTCTTT.

The chain combines TRBV13 with TRBJ2-7; 9 bases are a match to TRBD1. The CDR3 loop spans 15 amino acids. With 5 bases clipped from V and 6 bases from J, the junction kept 11 bases outside the gene matches. CDR1 is PRHDT, CDR2 FYEKMQ, per germline (reference sequence). This CDR3 is CASSPPDRGESEQYF. The CDR3 bases are TGTGCCAGCAGCCCCCCCGACAGGGGGGAGTCCGAGCAGTACTTC.

This clone was counted between two and nine times. This chain connects TRBV9 to TRBJ2-1; TRBD2 matches at 11 bases. The CDR3 sequence is 15 residues long. The V and J ends lost 0 bases and 10 bases, in that order; junction bases with no gene match: 6. Germline V lookup: CDR1 SGDLS, CDR2 YYNGEE. CDR3 residues: CASSVVPSGGPEQFF. CDR3 in DNA: TGTGCCAGCAGCGTAGTTCCTAGCGGGGGGCCAGAGCAGTTCTTC.

This clone appeared a few times. The J gene is TRBJ2-1, the V gene TRBV9; D is perhaps TRBD2 (5 bases). Germline V gives CDR1 SGDLS, CDR2 YYNGEE. V was shortened by 2 bases and J by 3 bases, with 9 bases between the two germline ends. The CDR3 extends over 14 amino acids. The CDR3 reads CASSVGGYYNEQFF. CDR3 nucleotides: TGTGCCAGCAGCGTCGGAGGCTACTACAATGAGCAGTTCTTC. The whole variable domain, remainder taken from reference TRBV9 and TRBJ2-1, is DSGVTQTPKHLITATGQRVTLRCSPRSGDLSVYWYQQSLDQGLQFLIQYYNGEERAKGNILERFSAQQFPDLHSELNLSSLELGDSALYFCASSVGGYYNEQFFGPGTRLTVL.

The CDR3 DNA sequence: TGTGCCAGCAGTTATCACGGTCGGAGGGACACTGAAGCTTTCTTT. Residues: CASSYHGRRDTEAFF. V is TRBV6-5 and J is TRBJ1-1; D call uncertain. The CDR3 is 15 amino acids. The ends were cut back, 3 bases at V and 3 bases at J, with 14 bases in the middle. Germline V CDR1 and CDR2: MNHEY, SVGAGI.

The rearrangement uses TRBV28 and TRBJ2-5; 7 bases match TRBD2. CDR3 length: 11 amino acids. The germline V gene encodes CDR1 MDHEN and CDR2 SYDVKM. V gave up 6 bases and J gave up 10 bases; unmatched junction bases: 5. Written as DNA, the CDR3 is TGTGCCAGCAGCGACGGGACTAACCAGTACTTC. Its protein product is CASSDGTNQYF.